One and the same sample provided the 10 T cell receptor beta chains below, sequenced in a study of cytomegalovirus exposure and HLA in healthy donors. Sequencing used immunoSEQ multiplex PCR; TCRdb keeps in-frame clones, though not all of them. The repertoire holds more than 100,000 clones, about nine tenths seen once, with about 1.4% in the top ten. The sequenced sample was PBMCs. Receptors were obtained from a man aged 25 to 45 in good health and CMV-seronegative.

This sequence joins TRBV2 and TRBJ2-5; D is ambiguous. Trimming stripped 4 bases from V and 1 base from J, with 4 bases between. The CDR3 runs 12 residues. Germline assignment: CDR1 SNHLY and CDR2 FYNNEI. CDR3 in DNA: TGTGCCAGCAGTGCTCTCCAAGAGACCCAGTACTTC. Residues: CASSALQETQYF. Supplemented by reference TRBV2 and TRBJ2-5, the full variable domain reads EPEVTQTPSHQVTQMGQEVILRCVPISNHLYFYWYRQILGQKVEFLVSFYNNEISEKSEIFDDQFSVERPDGSNFTLKIRSTKLEDSAMYFCASSALQETQYFGPGTRLLVL.

The chain uses TRBV5-1 and TRBJ1-1; TRBD1 is a possible D gene (5 bases). Per germline, CDR1 SGHRS and CDR2 YFSETQ. The CDR3 totals 16 residues. V was shortened by 0 bases and J by 1 base, with 13 bases between the two germline ends. CDR3: CASSLASGYGNTEAFF. The CDR3 DNA reads TGCGCCAGCAGCTTGGCGTCAGGGTACGGGAACACTGAAGCTTTCTTT.

This rearrangement joins TRBV4-1 to TRBJ2-7; TRBD1 agrees at 8 bases. Trimming removed 1 base from V and 2 bases from J; junction bases left unmatched: 7. CDR3 length equals 16 residues. Germline CDR1 MGHRA, CDR2 YSYEKL. CDR3 sequence reads: CASSQGETGGTYEQYF. CDR3 DNA sequence: TGCGCCAGCAGCCAAGGTGAAACAGGGGGGACCTACGAGCAGTACTTC.

The V and J genes are TRBV9 and TRBJ2-3; 8 nucleotides line up with TRBD2. Trimming at V came to 7 bases and at J to 4 bases, leaving 5 bases not matched to a gene. Looked up from germline, CDR1 is SGDLS and CDR2 is YYNGEE. The CDR3 consists of 13 residues. For the CDR3, the DNA is TGTGCCAGCTCCCGGGGGGGAGCAGATACGCAGTATTTT. It translates to CASSRGGADTQYF. The whole variable domain, filled in from reference TRBV9 and TRBJ2-3, reads DSGVTQTPKHLITATGQRVTLRCSPRSGDLSVYWYQQSLDQGLQFLIQYYNGEERAKGNILERFSAQQFPDLHSELNLSSLELGDSALYFCASSRGGADTQYFGPGTRLTVL.

The rearrangement links TRBV29-1 to TRBJ1-2, with TRBD1 matching 10 bases. CDR3 size: 14 residues. Trimming removed 3 bases from V and 4 bases from J; junction bases left unmatched: 5. CDR1 and CDR2 from the germline V gene are SQVTM and ANQGSEA. CDR3 bases: TGCAGCGTTGAGACCGGGACAGGGGCCTATGGCTACACCTTC. Its protein product is CSVETGTGAYGYTF.

The rearrangement uses TRBV7-2 and TRBJ1-1; D unclear. The CDR3 length is 13 residues. Germline V gene sequence: CDR1 SGHTA, CDR2 FQGNSA. V lost 1 base and J 11 bases, leaving 14 bases between the germline ends. For the CDR3, the DNA is TGTGCCAGCAGCTTAGATGGAGTCGCGGCGGCTTTCTTT. It codes for CASSLDGVAAAFF.

This clone showed up just once. This chain joins TRBV5-4 and TRBJ1-6; the match to TRBD1 covers 7 bases. V trimming: 0 bases; J trimming: 10 bases; junction bases outside the gene matches: 4. CDR1 and CDR2 (germline): SGHNT, YYREEE (reference sequence). The CDR3 contains 14 residues. CDR3 coding DNA: TGTGCCAGCAGCTTGGTTACAGGGGACTCACCCCTCCACTTT. This gives the protein CASSLVTGDSPLHF.

This chain uses TRBV7-9 with TRBJ2-7; D unclear. The germline V and J ends were trimmed by 3 bases and 4 bases, with 7 bases remaining between them. The CDR3 runs to 12 residues. In germline, CDR1 is SEHNR, CDR2 FQNEAQ (reference sequence). In DNA, the CDR3 is TGTGCCAGCAGCTTCGACTCGTACGAGCAGTACTTC. Translation gives CASSFDSYEQYF.

The gene calls are TRBV10-1 and TRBJ2-1, with 7 bases matching TRBD1. V was pared by 2 bases and J by 15 bases, with 7 bases of the junction left unmatched. Germline assignment: CDR1 WNHNN and CDR2 SYGVQD (reference sequence). CDR3 length: 12 amino acids. The CDR3, as DNA: TGCGCCAGCAGTGAGCTGGACAGGTACGCGTTCTTC. This sequence encodes CASSELDRYAFF.

This rearrangement joins TRBV7-9 to TRBJ1-3; D gene ambiguous. V was shortened by 1 base and J by 2 bases, with 21 bases between the two germline ends. From germline, CDR1 is SEHNR and CDR2 FQNEAQ (reference sequence). CDR3 length: 19 residues. As DNA, the CDR3 is TGTGCCAGCAGCTTAGAATCTGTTGAACTCTGGTATACTGGAAACACCATATATTTT. Its protein is CASSLESVELWYTGNTIYF.